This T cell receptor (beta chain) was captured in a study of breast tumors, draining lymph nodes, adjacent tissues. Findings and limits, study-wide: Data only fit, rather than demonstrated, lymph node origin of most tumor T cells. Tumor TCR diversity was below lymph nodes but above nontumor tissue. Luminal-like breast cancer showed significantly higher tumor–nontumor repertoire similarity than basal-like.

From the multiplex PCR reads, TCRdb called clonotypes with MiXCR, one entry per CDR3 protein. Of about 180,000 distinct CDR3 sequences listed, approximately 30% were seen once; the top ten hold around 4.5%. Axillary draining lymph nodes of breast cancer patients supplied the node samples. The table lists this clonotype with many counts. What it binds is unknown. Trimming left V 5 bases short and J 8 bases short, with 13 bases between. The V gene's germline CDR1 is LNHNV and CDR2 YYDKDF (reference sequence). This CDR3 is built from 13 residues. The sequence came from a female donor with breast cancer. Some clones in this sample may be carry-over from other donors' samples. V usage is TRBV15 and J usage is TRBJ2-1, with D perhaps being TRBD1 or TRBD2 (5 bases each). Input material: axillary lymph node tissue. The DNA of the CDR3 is TGTGCCACCAGCGGGGACCGGGTCGATGAGCAGTTCTTC. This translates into CATSGDRVDEQFF.